A selection of T cell receptor beta chains follows, all from one sample in a study of identical twins. TCRdb re-called the 5' RACE reads through MiXCR, storing one row per CDR3 protein. The sample lists approximately 890,000 distinct CDR3 sequences; more than 9% were seen once. The data also belong to a second study, concerning yellow fever vaccine responses in identical twins.

Sequencing used PBMCs. The receptors were sampled from a woman aged 18 to 35 in good health. CDR3s include the opening cysteine and the closing phenylalanine or tryptophan. Each record gives: clone size, V gene, J gene, D gene, CDR3 DNA, CDR3 protein. A D gene is named only where the DNA matches it firmly. The listing skips clone size in some rows; elsewhere it reads once, few, many or a size class.

abundance: few
v_gene: TRBV2
j_gene: TRBJ1-2
d_gene: TRBD1
CDR3nt: TGTGCCAGTCCAATCACAGGGGTACCGAACTATGGCTACACCTTC
CDR3aa: CASPITGVPNYGYTF

abundance: .
v_gene: TRBV20-1
j_gene: TRBJ2-3
d_gene: .
CDR3nt: TGCAGTGCTAGAGAGTTCACAGGAACTAGCACAGATACGCAGTATTTT
CDR3aa: CSAREFTGTSTDTQYF

abundance: many
v_gene: TRBV5-1
j_gene: TRBJ1-2
d_gene: .
CDR3nt: TGCGCCAGCAGCAAAACCGACAGAACTAACTATGGCTACACCTTC
CDR3aa: CASSKTDRTNYGYTF

abundance: few
v_gene: TRBV20-1
j_gene: TRBJ1-2
d_gene: .
CDR3nt: TGCAGTGGGGCTAACTTGGTTCAACAGGGTTCCTATGGCTACACCTTC
CDR3aa: CSGANLVQQGSYGYTF

abundance: many
v_gene: TRBV28
j_gene: TRBJ1-1
d_gene: .
CDR3nt: TGTGCCAGCAGTTTTTGGTCTGACACTGAAGCTTTCTTT
CDR3aa: CASSFWSDTEAFF

abundance: .
v_gene: TRBV12-3/TRBV12-4
j_gene: TRBJ2-2
d_gene: TRBD1
CDR3nt: TGTGCCAGCAGCGGGACAGGGGTGGTCGGGGAGCTGTTTTTT
CDR3aa: CASSGTGVVGELFF

abundance: many
v_gene: TRBV12-3/TRBV12-4
j_gene: TRBJ2-7
d_gene: .
CDR3nt: TGTGCCAGCAGTTTCCCAGGGAGCTCCTACGAGCAGTACTTC
CDR3aa: CASSFPGSSYEQYF

abundance: .
v_gene: TRBV12-5
j_gene: TRBJ1-1
d_gene: TRBD1
CDR3nt: TGTGCTAGTGGTCCTGGGACAGTCTGGGCTGAAGCTTTCTTT
CDR3aa: CASGPGTVWAEAFF

abundance: few
v_gene: TRBV10-2
j_gene: TRBJ1-5
d_gene: TRBD1
CDR3nt: TGCGCCAGCAGTGTGGAGTTCAGGGGGCAATATCAGCCCCAGCATTTT
CDR3aa: CASSVEFRGQYQPQHF

abundance: .
v_gene: TRBV29-1
j_gene: TRBJ1-1
d_gene: .
CDR3nt: TGCAGCGTTGAAAACCGGGGATTCAACACTGAAGCTTTCTTT
CDR3aa: CSVENRGFNTEAFF